The 15 T cell receptor beta chains given below trace back to one sample, sequenced in a study of blood T cell repertoires in COVID-19. Assay used: immunoSEQ multiplex PCR; TCRdb lists only in-frame clones, some missing. The sample has under 200,000 clones; roughly 88% are singletons. Material: PBMCs or T cells enriched from blood (not recorded which). The receptor source for this set is an older woman who had recovered from COVID-19.

This clone was found once. The chain recombines TRBV19 with TRBJ2-1; 8 bases are shared with TRBD1. The CDR3 totals 16 residues. V lost 0 bases and J lost 0; bases outside the gene matches: 1. Looked up from germline, CDR1 is LNHDA and CDR2 is SQIVND (reference sequence). This CDR3 is CASSIETGASYNEQFF. As DNA, the CDR3 is TGTGCCAGTAGTATAGAGACAGGGGCCTCCTACAATGAGCAGTTCTTC. Together with reference TRBV19 and TRBJ2-1, the CDR3 gives the full variable domain: DGGITQSPKYLFRKEGQNVTLSCEQNLNHDAMYWYRQDPGQGLRLIYYSQIVNDFQKGDIAEGYSVSREKKESFPLTVTSAQKNPTAFYLCASSIETGASYNEQFFGPGTRLTVL.

CDR3 in DNA: TGTGCCAGTAGTATGGTAGCGGGAGGGCCCTTGTACAATGAGCAGTTCTTC. It specifies CASSMVAGGPLYNEQFF. This chain uses TRBV19 with TRBJ2-1; 11 bases fit TRBD2. Germline V gene data show CDR1 as LNHDA and CDR2 as SQIVND (reference sequence). The CDR3 has 17 residues. V was pared by 3 bases and J by 4 bases, with 8 bases of the junction left unmatched.

V usage is TRBV6-5 and J usage is TRBJ2-7, with TRBD1 matching 7 bases. From germline, CDR1 is MNHEY and CDR2 SVGAGI. V lost 4 bases to trimming and J lost 7 bases; unmatched junction nucleotides: 10. The CDR3 totals 14 residues. CDR3 bases: TGTGCCAGCAGTTCGGAAACAGGGGTCAGGGAGCAGTACTTC. Its protein is CASSSETGVREQYF.

The chain combines TRBV5-1 with TRBJ2-3; D remains ambiguous. Germline assignment: CDR1 SGHRS and CDR2 YFSETQ. The CDR3 is 15 residues long. The germline V and J ends were trimmed by 0 bases and 2 bases, with 10 bases remaining between them. CDR3 nucleotide sequence: TGCGCCAGCAGCTTGGCCCTTACAAACACAGATACGCAGTATTTT. Residues: CASSLALTNTDTQYF.

Remarks on this clone: The identical CDR3 is also encoded by other nucleotide sequences in the sample. The rearrangement joins TRBV5-1 to TRBJ2-7, with D possibly matching TRBD2 (5 bases). This CDR3 comprises 12 residues. The germline V gene has CDR1 SGHRS and CDR2 YFSETQ. V gave up 2 bases and J gave up 4 bases, with 7 bases separating them. The CDR3 reads CASSLEGYEQYF. CDR3 DNA sequence: TGCGCCAGCAGCTTAGAGGGATACGAGCAGTACTTC.

In nucleotides, the CDR3 is TGTGCCAGCAGGGGGCTGGGGAATTCACCCCTCCACTTT. This gives the protein CASRGLGNSPLHF. The chain has TRBV28 and TRBJ1-6; possible D gene TRBD1, 5 bases. Trimming cost V 6 bases and J 7 bases, with 10 bases left between them. This CDR3 is 13 amino acids long. The germline V gene encodes CDR1 MDHEN and CDR2 SYDVKM.

The chain uses TRBV4-1 and TRBJ2-7; D possibly corresponds to TRBD1 (5 bases). The CDR3 totals 15 residues. V dropped 4 bases and J dropped 7 bases, with 20 bases sitting between them. Germline V gene sequence: CDR1 MGHRA, CDR2 YSYEKL. The CDR3 nucleotides are TGCGCCAGCAGCCTGGTCATAAGGCAGGGTCAGGAGCAGTACTTC. Its translation: CASSLVIRQGQEQYF.

The rearrangement links TRBV5-1 to TRBJ1-5; unclear D gene. CDR1 SGHRS and CDR2 YFSETQ come from the germline V gene. V gave up 2 bases and J gave up 4 bases, with 7 bases separating them. The length of the CDR3 is 13 residues. CDR3 sequence: CASSFDTNQPQHF. CDR3 coding DNA: TGCGCCAGCAGCTTTGATACAAATCAGCCCCAGCATTTT.

This clone occurred a few times. This rearrangement joins TRBV12-3 or TRBV12-4 to TRBJ1-2; D perhaps matches TRBD1 (6 bases). V dropped 3 bases and J dropped 4 bases, with 9 bases sitting between them. The CDR3 is made up of 13 amino acids. The CDR3, as DNA: TGTGCCAGCAGTTTTGGACAGCTCTATGGCTACACCTTC. Its translation: CASSFGQLYGYTF.

The chain combines TRBV4-1 with TRBJ2-7, with D perhaps TRBD2 (6 bases). The CDR3 runs to 16 residues. Trimming left V 2 bases short and J 1 base short, with 15 bases between. Germline V gene data show CDR1 as MGHRA and CDR2 as YSYEKL. The CDR3 DNA reads TGCGCCAGCAGCCAACTCAGTGCGGGGTATTCCTACGAGCAGTACTTC. It yields the protein CASSQLSAGYSYEQYF.

J is TRBJ1-6 and V is TRBV10-3; 10 nucleotides agree with TRBD1. Germline trimming cut 6 bases from V and 12 bases from J; bases unmatched to any gene: 5. The germline gives CDR1 ENHRY, CDR2 SYGVKD. This CDR3 contains 13 residues. CDR3 coding DNA: TGTGCCATCAGACCCGGGACAGGGGAACCCCTCCACTTT. Protein: CAIRPGTGEPLHF.

The chain combines TRBV7-8 with TRBJ1-1; D is possibly TRBD1 (5 bases). Trimming pared 1 base from V and 2 bases from J, leaving 14 bases between. CDR1 is SGHVS and CDR2 is FQNEAQ in the germline V gene. The CDR3 totals 16 residues. CDR3 DNA sequence: TGTGCCAGCAGCTTAGGACCGGGGGGTATAAACACTGAAGCTTTCTTT. Amino acids: CASSLGPGGINTEAFF.

This clone has just a few counts. V is TRBV6-1 and J is TRBJ2-5; 11 positions agree with TRBD2. V lost 2 bases and J lost 4; bases outside the gene matches: 6. Germline lookup yields CDR1 MNHNS and CDR2 SASEGT. The CDR3 is 16 amino acids. The CDR3 DNA reads as TGTGCCAGCAGTGAACTCCTAGCGGGAGGTTTAGAGACCCAGTACTTC. As protein: CASSELLAGGLETQYF.

The rearrangement uses TRBV11-2 and TRBJ1-1, with no clear D. V dropped 5 bases and J dropped 2 bases, with 9 bases sitting between them. The germline CDR1 and CDR2 sequences are SGHAT and FQNNGV. This CDR3 comprises 13 residues. The CDR3 sequence is CASSKRENTEAFF. The CDR3 DNA reads as TGTGCCAGCAGCAAGCGGGAAAACACTGAAGCTTTCTTT.

The V and J genes are TRBV19 and TRBJ2-3; no firm D call. The V gene's germline CDR1 is LNHDA and CDR2 SQIVND (reference sequence). The CDR3 loop spans 13 amino acids. Trimming removed 6 bases at V and 8 bases at J, with 15 bases between. This chain's CDR3 is CASSALNRGTQYF. The CDR3 region has the DNA TGTGCCAGTAGCGCCCTGAACCGCGGTACGCAGTATTTT.